This T cell receptor beta chain is drawn from a study of human T cells and chemical hapten exposure. Study findings and constraints: Following DPC sensitization, TCRs present above 1 in 1000 frequency showed no change.

The time point here: patch test 1, 2 weeks after DPC sensitization. Stated treatment: therapeutic diphenylcyclopropenone sensitization with weekly scalp DPC. Those who donated were patients with alopecia, 18 to 70 years of age, and suitable for DPC. TCRdb reanalysed the RACE reads using MiXCR and keeps one entry per CDR3 protein. Of some 80,000 distinct CDR3 sequences listed, around 11% are singletons. This clonotype showed up many times. Antigen: not known. The junction and the germline gene differ at one end; a read error may be behind it. Germline V gene lookup returns CDR1 DFQATT and CDR2 SNEGSKA (reference sequence). CDR3 length equals 15 residues.

The input for sequencing was whole blood, taken in connection with sensitization to the hapten diphenylcyclopropenone (DPC). The chain has TRBV20-1 and TRBJ1-6; D remains ambiguous. The sequence derives from a woman aged 50 to 60 with alopecia areata. Some clones in this sample may be carry-over from other donors' samples. The CDR3 DNA follows: TGCAGTGCCAGAGATTGGGTCGCCCCCGCTTCACCCCTCCACTTT. This encodes CSARDWVAPASPLHF.